The clone carrying this T cell receptor beta chain was detected once. The CDR3 is 13 residues long. Germline lookup yields CDR1 ENHRY and CDR2 SYGVKD. V gave up 4 bases and J gave up 9 bases; unmatched junction bases: 4. The data are from a study of beta chain features in type 1 diabetes. Expressed TCRB transcripts were sequenced after all isolated RNA was converted to cDNA. Generated by immunoSEQ multiplex PCR, the TCRdb table keeps only in-frame clones and is missing some. Altogether 350,000 to 450,000 clones are present, around 16% being singletons, with the ten largest covering approximately 0.02%.

Sequenced: naive CD4+ T cells from blood. This receptor was identified in a woman aged 18-29 years in good health. V gene TRBV10-3 combines with J gene TRBJ2-1; 9 bases are shared with TRBD1. The CDR3 DNA sequence: TGTGCCATCAGTGGGACAGGGGAAGGTGAGCAGTTCTTC. This codes for CAISGTGEGEQFF.